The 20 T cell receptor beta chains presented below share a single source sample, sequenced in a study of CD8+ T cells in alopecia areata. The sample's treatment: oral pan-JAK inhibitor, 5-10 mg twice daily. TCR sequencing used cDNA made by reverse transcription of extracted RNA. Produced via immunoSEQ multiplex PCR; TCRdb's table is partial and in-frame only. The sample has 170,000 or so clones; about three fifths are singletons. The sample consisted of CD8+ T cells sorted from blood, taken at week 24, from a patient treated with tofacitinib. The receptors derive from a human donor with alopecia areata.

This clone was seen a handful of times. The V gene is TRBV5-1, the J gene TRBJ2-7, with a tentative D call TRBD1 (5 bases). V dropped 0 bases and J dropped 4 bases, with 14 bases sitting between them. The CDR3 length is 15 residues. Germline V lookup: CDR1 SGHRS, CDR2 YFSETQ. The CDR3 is CASSLVSGRAYEQYF. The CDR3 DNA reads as TGCGCCAGCAGCTTGGTTTCCGGCAGGGCTTACGAGCAGTACTTC.

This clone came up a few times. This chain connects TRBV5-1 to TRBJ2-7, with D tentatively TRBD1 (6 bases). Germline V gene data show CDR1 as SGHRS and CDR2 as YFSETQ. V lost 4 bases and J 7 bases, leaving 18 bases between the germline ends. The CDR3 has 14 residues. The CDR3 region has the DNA TGCGCCAGCAGCCGGGACAACAACAGAGTGGAGCAGTACTTC. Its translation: CASSRDNNRVEQYF.

The CDR3 DNA follows: TGTGCCAGCAGCTTTAGCGGGGGGGAGCAGTTCTTC. Its protein is CASSFSGGEQFF. The chain uses TRBV7-6 and TRBJ2-1; 10 bases map to TRBD2. Trimming removed 3 bases from V and 10 bases from J; junction bases left unmatched: 0. The CDR3 spans 12 residues. CDR1 and CDR2 (germline): SGHVS, FNYEAQ.

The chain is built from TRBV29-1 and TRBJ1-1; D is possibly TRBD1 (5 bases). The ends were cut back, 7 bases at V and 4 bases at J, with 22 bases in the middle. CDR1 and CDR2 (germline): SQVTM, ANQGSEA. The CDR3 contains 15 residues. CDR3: CSALQKAGFITEAFF. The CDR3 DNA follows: TGCAGCGCCCTTCAGAAGGCAGGGTTTATCACTGAAGCTTTCTTT.

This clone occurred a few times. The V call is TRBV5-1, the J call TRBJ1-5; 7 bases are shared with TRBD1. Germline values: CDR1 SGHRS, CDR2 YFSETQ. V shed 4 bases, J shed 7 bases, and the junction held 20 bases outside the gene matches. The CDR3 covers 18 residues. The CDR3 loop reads CASSPGETGILVGQPQHF. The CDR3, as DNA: TGCGCCAGCAGCCCCGGGGAGACAGGGATTCTGGTCGGGCAGCCCCAGCATTTT.

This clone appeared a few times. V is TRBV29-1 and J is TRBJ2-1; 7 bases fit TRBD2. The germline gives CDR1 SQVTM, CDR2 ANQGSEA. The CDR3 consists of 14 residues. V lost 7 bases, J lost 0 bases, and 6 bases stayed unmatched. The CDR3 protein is CSGASGVSYNEQFF. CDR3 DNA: TGCAGCGGGGCGAGCGGGGTCTCCTACAATGAGCAGTTCTTC.

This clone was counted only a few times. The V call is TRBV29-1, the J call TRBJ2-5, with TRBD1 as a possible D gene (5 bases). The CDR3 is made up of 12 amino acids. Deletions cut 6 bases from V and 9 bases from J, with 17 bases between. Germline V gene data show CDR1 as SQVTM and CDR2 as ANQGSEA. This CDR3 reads CSVAGQGGPQYF. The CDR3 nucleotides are TGCAGCGTGGCTGGCCAGGGTGGGCCCCAGTACTTC.

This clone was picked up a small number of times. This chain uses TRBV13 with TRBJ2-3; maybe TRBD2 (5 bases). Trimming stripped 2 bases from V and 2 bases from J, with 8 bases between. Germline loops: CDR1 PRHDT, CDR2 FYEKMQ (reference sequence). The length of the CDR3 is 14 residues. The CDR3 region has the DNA TGTGCCAGCAGCTTACGGAGGCCCACAGATACGCAGTATTTT. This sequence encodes CASSLRRPTDTQYF.

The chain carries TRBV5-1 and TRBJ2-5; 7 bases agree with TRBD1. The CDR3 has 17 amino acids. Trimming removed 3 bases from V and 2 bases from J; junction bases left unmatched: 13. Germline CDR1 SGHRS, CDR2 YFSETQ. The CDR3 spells CASSYRYTGTEQETQYF. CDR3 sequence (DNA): TGCGCCAGCAGCTACCGGTATACCGGGACAGAGCAAGAGACCCAGTACTTC.

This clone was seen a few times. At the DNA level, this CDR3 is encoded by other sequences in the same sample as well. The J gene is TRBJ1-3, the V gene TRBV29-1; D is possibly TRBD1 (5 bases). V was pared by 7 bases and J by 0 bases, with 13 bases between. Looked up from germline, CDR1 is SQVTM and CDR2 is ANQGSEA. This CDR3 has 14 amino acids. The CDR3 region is CSGGGGASGNTIYF. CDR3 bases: TGCAGCGGTGGCGGAGGGGCCTCTGGAAACACCATATATTTT. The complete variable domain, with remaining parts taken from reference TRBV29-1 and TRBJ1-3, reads SAVISQKPSRDICQRGTSLTIQCQVDSQVTMMFWYRQQPGQSLTLIATANQGSEATYESGFVIDKFPISRPNLTFSTLTVSNMSPEDSSIYLCSGGGGASGNTIYFGEGSWLTVV.

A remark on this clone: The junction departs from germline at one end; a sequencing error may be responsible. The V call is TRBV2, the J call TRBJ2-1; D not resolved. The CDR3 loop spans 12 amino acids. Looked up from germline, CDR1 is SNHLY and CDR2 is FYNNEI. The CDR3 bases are TGTGCCATCAGTCTAGGCTACAATGAGCAGTTCTTC. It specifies CAISLGYNEQFF.

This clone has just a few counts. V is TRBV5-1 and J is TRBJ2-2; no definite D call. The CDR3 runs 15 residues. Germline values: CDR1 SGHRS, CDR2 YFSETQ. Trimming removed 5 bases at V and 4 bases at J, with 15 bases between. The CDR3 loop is CASRPPYRGTGELFF. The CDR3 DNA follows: TGCGCCAGCAGACCCCCTTACAGAGGCACCGGGGAGCTGTTTTTT. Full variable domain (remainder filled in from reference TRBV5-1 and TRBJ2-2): KAGVTQTPRYLIKTRGQQVTLSCSPISGHRSVSWYQQTPGQGLQFLFEYFSETQRNKGNFPGRFSGRQFSNSRSEMNVSTLELGDSALYLCASRPPYRGTGELFFGEGSRLTVL.

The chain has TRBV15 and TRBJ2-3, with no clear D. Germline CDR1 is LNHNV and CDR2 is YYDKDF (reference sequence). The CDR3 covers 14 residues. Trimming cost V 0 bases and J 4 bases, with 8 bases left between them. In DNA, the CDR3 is TGTGCCACCAGCAGAGATCAGGACCCAGATACGCAGTATTTT. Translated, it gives CATSRDQDPDTQYF.

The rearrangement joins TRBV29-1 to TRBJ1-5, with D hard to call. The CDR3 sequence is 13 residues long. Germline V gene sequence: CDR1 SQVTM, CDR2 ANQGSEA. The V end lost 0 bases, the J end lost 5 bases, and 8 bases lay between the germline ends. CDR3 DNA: TGCAGCGTTGAAGAGGGGAGGGATCAGCCCCAGCATTTT. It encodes CSVEEGRDQPQHF.

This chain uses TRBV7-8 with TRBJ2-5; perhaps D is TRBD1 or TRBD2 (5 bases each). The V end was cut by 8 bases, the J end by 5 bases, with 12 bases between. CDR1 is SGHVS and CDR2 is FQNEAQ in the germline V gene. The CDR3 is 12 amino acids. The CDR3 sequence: CASGGRGETQYF. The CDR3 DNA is TGTGCCAGCGGGGGTAGAGGCGAGACCCAGTACTTC.

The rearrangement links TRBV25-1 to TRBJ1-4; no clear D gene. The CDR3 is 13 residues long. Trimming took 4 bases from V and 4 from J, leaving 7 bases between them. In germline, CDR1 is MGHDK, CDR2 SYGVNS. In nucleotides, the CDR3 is TGTGCCAGCAGTGGCAGGAGTAATGAAAAACTGTTTTTT. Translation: CASSGRSNEKLFF.

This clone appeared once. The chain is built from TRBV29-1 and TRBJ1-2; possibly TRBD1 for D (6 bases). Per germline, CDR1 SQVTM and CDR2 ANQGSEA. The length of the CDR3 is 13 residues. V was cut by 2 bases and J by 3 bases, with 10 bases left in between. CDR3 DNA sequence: TGCAGCGTTGAAAAGGGGGAGGACTATGGCTACACCTTC. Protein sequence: CSVEKGEDYGYTF.

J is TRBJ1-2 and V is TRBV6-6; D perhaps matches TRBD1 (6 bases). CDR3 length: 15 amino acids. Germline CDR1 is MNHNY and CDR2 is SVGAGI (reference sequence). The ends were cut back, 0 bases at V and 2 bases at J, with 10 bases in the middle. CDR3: CASSYSKGGNYGYTF. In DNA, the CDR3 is TGTGCCAGCAGTTACTCGAAGGGGGGGAACTATGGCTACACCTTC.

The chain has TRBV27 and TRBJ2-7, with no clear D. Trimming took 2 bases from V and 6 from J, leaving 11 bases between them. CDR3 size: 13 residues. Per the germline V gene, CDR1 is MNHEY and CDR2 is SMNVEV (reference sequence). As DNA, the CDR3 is TGTGCCAGCAGTTTAAATGCCTTAGCCGAGCAGTACTTC. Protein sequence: CASSLNALAEQYF.

CDR3 sequence: CSATGVEQYF. The DNA for the CDR3 is TGCAGCGCGACAGGGGTCGAGCAGTACTTC. The chain joins TRBV29-1 to TRBJ2-7; 8 nucleotides agree with TRBD1. Germline values: CDR1 SQVTM, CDR2 ANQGSEA. There are 10 residues in the CDR3. The V segment lost 7 bases and the J segment 6 bases; nucleotides outside the gene matches: 2.